Below are 18 T cell receptor beta chains sequenced from a single sample in a study of blood T cell repertoires in COVID-19. Only in-frame clones appear in the TCRdb table, and some are missing; sequencing was by immunoSEQ multiplex PCR. The sample lists over 90,000 clones; around 83% were seen once. The sequencing sample was made of peripheral blood. These receptors all come from a woman aged 55-70 years in a cohort sampled during active or convalescent COVID-19.

This clone was counted once. The chain uses TRBV18 and TRBJ1-5; weak D call: TRBD1 (6 bases). Trimming left V 5 bases short and J 4 bases short, with 9 bases between. The CDR3 runs to 13 residues. Germline CDR1 KGHSH, CDR2 LQKENI. The CDR3 DNA follows: TGTGCCAGCTCAGCCGGGACAAATCAGCCCCAGCATTTT. Residues: CASSAGTNQPQHF.

V gene TRBV5-1 combines with J gene TRBJ2-7; D uncertain. V lost 3 bases to trimming and J lost 3 bases, with 16 bases between them. The CDR3 sequence is 15 residues long. CDR1 and CDR2 (germline): SGHRS, YFSETQ. The CDR3 DNA sequence: TGCGCCAGCAGCTCGGGTGCATTTGGCCTCTACGAGCAGTACTTC. The encoded protein is CASSSGAFGLYEQYF.

The chain combines TRBV7-9 with TRBJ1-2; unclear D gene. The CDR3 extends over 14 amino acids. V lost 3 bases to trimming and J lost 5 bases, with 13 bases between them. CDR1 is SEHNR and CDR2 is FQNEAQ in the germline V gene (reference sequence). Here the CDR3 reads CASSFQFAGYGYTF. The DNA for the CDR3 is TGTGCCAGCAGCTTTCAGTTCGCAGGATATGGCTACACCTTC.

The gene calls are TRBV21-1 and TRBJ1-2; the D call of TRBD1 is as the table states it, not checked on the DNA. TRBV21-1 is described as a pseudogene. The CDR3 extends over 13 amino acids. This CDR3 is CASSMGQGSGYTF. CDR3 DNA sequence: TGTGCCAGCAGCATGGGACAGGGGAGTGGCTACACCTTC.

The V gene is TRBV6-4, the J gene TRBJ2-1, with 9 bases fitting TRBD2. Germline CDR1 reads MRHNA; CDR2 reads SNTAGT. This CDR3 has 15 residues. J gave up 12 bases and V 6 bases, and 15 bases lay outside the gene matches. The CDR3 loop is CASSDLAGGPGGQFF. The CDR3 DNA follows: TGTGCCAGCAGCGATCTCGCGGGGGGGCCCGGGGGGCAGTTCTTC.

CDR3 coding DNA: TGCGCCAGCAGCCCAGGGGGAAATAATCAGCCCCAGCATTTT. Protein: CASSPGGNNQPQHF. V usage is TRBV10-1 and J usage is TRBJ1-5; TRBD1 matches 7 bases. The J segment lost 4 bases and the V segment lost 6 bases, leaving 6 bases of the junction unmatched. The CDR3 spans 14 residues. CDR1 WNHNN and CDR2 SYGVQD come from the germline V gene (reference sequence).

The chain uses TRBV18 and TRBJ2-5; 8 bases are shared with TRBD1. Germline CDR1 and CDR2: KGHSH and LQKENI. V was clipped by 3 bases and J by 7 bases; unmatched bases: 10. The CDR3 contains 15 residues. The CDR3 nucleotides are TGTGCCAGCTCACCGGGGTCAGGGGGCGTCGGGACCCAGTACTTC. This translates into CASSPGSGGVGTQYF.

The rearrangement joins TRBV28 to TRBJ1-2; TRBD1 might be the D (5 bases). This CDR3 is 12 amino acids long. Germline V gene sequence: CDR1 MDHEN, CDR2 SYDVKM. Trimming removed 5 bases at V and 7 bases at J, with 11 bases between. The CDR3 nucleotides read TGTGCCAGCAGTCAAATCAGGGCTGGCTACACCTTC. It is translated as CASSQIRAGYTF.

The CDR3 nucleotides read TGCGCCAGCAGCCGACAGGGGCAACGAGAAAAACTGTTTTTT. Protein sequence: CASSRQGQREKLFF. The chain recombines TRBV5-1 with TRBJ1-4, with TRBD1 matching over 8 bases. Germline CDR1 is SGHRS and CDR2 is YFSETQ. The ends lost 4 bases at V and 8 bases at J; junction bases unmatched: 7. This CDR3 is 14 amino acids long.

This clone was counted only a few times. The chain has TRBV28 and TRBJ1-5; 7 bases are a match to TRBD1. The CDR3 consists of 15 residues. V lost 3 bases to trimming and J lost 7 bases; unmatched junction nucleotides: 9. Germline lookup yields CDR1 MDHEN and CDR2 SYDVKM. The CDR3 DNA is TGTGCCAGCAGTTTTCTCACAGGGGTAGGGCAGCCCCAGCATTTT. Amino acid sequence: CASSFLTGVGQPQHF.

V is TRBV2 and J is TRBJ2-7; D perhaps matches TRBD1 (6 bases). Germline-derived CDR1 and CDR2 are SNHLY and FYNNEI. The CDR3 loop spans 13 amino acids. V was trimmed by 5 bases and J by 2 bases, leaving 10 bases between them. The CDR3 coding sequence is TGTGCCAGCAGTTGGGGGACAACCTACGAGCAGTACTTC. The encoded protein is CASSWGTTYEQYF. Based on the CDR3 plus reference TRBV2 and TRBJ2-7, the full variable domain is EPEVTQTPSHQVTQMGQEVILRCVPISNHLYFYWYRQILGQKVEFLVSFYNNEISEKSEIFDDQFSVERPDGSNFTLKIRSTKLEDSAMYFCASSWGTTYEQYFGPGTRLTVT.

This clone showed up just a few times. This sequence joins TRBV6-5 and TRBJ1-6, with D possibly TRBD1 on 5 matching bases. The CDR3 runs 16 residues. Germline assignment: CDR1 MNHEY and CDR2 SVGAGI. Trimming pared 1 base from V and 9 bases from J, leaving 16 bases between. CDR3 in amino acids: CASSYFPQGNGSPLHF. In nucleotides, the CDR3 is TGTGCCAGCAGTTACTTTCCGCAGGGCAACGGTTCACCCCTCCACTTT.

The chain joins TRBV11-3 to TRBJ1-3; D is uncertain. The CDR3 totals 11 residues. Trimming removed 5 bases at V and 6 bases at J, with 5 bases between. Germline CDR1 SGHNT, CDR2 YENEEA. The CDR3 loop reads CASSAINTIYF. CDR3 in DNA: TGTGCCAGCAGCGCGATAAACACCATATATTTT.

The rearrangement uses TRBV10-3 and TRBJ1-4, with 8 bases lining up with TRBD1. Per the germline V gene, CDR1 is ENHRY and CDR2 is SYGVKD. J lost 5 bases, V lost 3 bases, and 5 bases had no gene match. The CDR3 covers 15 residues. Here the CDR3 reads CAISDPRGLNEKLFF. The CDR3 bases are TGTGCCATCAGTGACCCCAGGGGGCTCAATGAAAAACTGTTTTTT.

The chain is built from TRBV6-6 and TRBJ1-2; TRBD1 matches at 8 bases. CDR1 MNHNY and CDR2 SVGAGI come from the germline V gene (reference sequence). After removal of 5 bases from V and 7 bases from J, the junction contained 15 bases not matched to a gene. The CDR3 is 16 residues long. CDR3 protein: CASSGQDRAPSLGYTF. CDR3 sequence (DNA): TGTGCCAGCAGTGGTCAGGACAGGGCTCCCAGCCTTGGCTACACCTTC.

The V call is TRBV11-2, the J call TRBJ1-6; 7 bases are shared with TRBD1. Germline lookup yields CDR1 SGHAT and CDR2 FQNNGV. The CDR3 runs 16 residues. V dropped 5 bases and J dropped 2; count of bases not matched to a gene: 6. The CDR3 region is CASSPRQGAYNSPLHF. CDR3 DNA sequence: TGTGCCAGCAGCCCCCGACAGGGCGCCTATAATTCACCCCTCCACTTT.

The V call is TRBV9, the J call TRBJ2-3, with D perhaps TRBD2 (6 bases). Trimming pared 1 base from V and 0 bases from J, leaving 6 bases between. Germline CDR1 and CDR2: SGDLS and YYNGEE. This CDR3 contains 14 residues. The CDR3: CASSVSGSTDTQYF. DNA of the CDR3: TGTGCCAGCAGCGTAAGCGGGAGCACAGATACGCAGTATTTT.

This clone was seen a few times. The CDR3 reads CAISGGFGTEAFF. CDR3 nucleotide sequence: TGTGCCATCAGCGGCGGGTTCGGGACTGAAGCTTTCTTT. The chain recombines TRBV10-3 with TRBJ1-1; D is undetermined. The CDR3 sequence is 13 residues long. The V and J ends lost 6 bases and 5 bases respectively, with 13 bases between them. Germline V gives CDR1 ENHRY, CDR2 SYGVKD.